Listed here are 7 T cell receptor beta chains from one sample, sequenced in a study of T cells after yellow fever vaccination. TCRdb re-derived calls from the 5' RACE reads in MiXCR, one entry per CDR3 protein. Of 150,000 to 200,000 distinct CDR3 sequences in the sample, approximately 6.2% were seen once. The material was CD4+ T cells sorted from PBMCs, obtained on the day of the first yellow fever vaccination. These receptors all come from a man aged 18 to 30 who received the YFV17D yellow fever vaccine.

The chain joins TRBV7-2 to TRBJ2-2, with 8 bases lining up with TRBD1. Trimming removed 4 bases from V and 5 bases from J; junction bases left unmatched: 12. The CDR3 totals 17 residues. Germline V gene lookup returns CDR1 SGHTA and CDR2 FQGNSA. The CDR3 DNA is TGTGCCAGCAGCTCGGCTCTCCGGGACAGGACTACCGGGGAGCTGTTTTTT. Translation gives CASSSALRDRTTGELFF.

This clonotype occurred many times. This chain connects TRBV20-1 to TRBJ1-2, with TRBD1 as a possible D gene (5 bases). From germline, CDR1 is DFQATT and CDR2 SNEGSKA (reference sequence). The CDR3 is 13 amino acids. Between the trimmed V and J ends, which lost 5 bases and 1 base, there was a span of 11 bases. The CDR3 here is CSAGGTDNYGYTF. DNA for the CDR3: TGCAGTGCTGGGGGGACGGATAACTATGGCTACACCTTC.

CDR3 coding DNA: TGTGCCAGCTCACCAGCGGGGGGGCCCGAGCAGTACTTC. As protein: CASSPAGGPEQYF. The chain has TRBV18 and TRBJ2-7; 9 nucleotides line up with TRBD2. Germline trimming cut 2 bases from V and 6 bases from J; bases unmatched to any gene: 2. The length of the CDR3 is 13 residues. Germline CDR1 reads KGHSH; CDR2 reads LQKENI.

In this sample, this clonotype turned up a few times. This chain joins TRBV7-6 and TRBJ1-3; D gene ambiguous. V lost 4 bases and J 0 bases, leaving 4 bases between the germline ends. CDR1 is SGHVS and CDR2 is FNYEAQ in the germline V gene. This CDR3 comprises 13 residues. The CDR3 loop is CASSSPSGNTIYF. The CDR3 DNA is TGTGCCAGCAGCTCCCCCTCTGGAAACACCATATATTTT.

This chain connects TRBV20-1 to TRBJ2-7; D may be TRBD2 (5 bases). The CDR3 runs 14 residues. V dropped 1 base and J dropped 4 bases, with 14 bases sitting between them. CDR1 DFQATT and CDR2 SNEGSKA come from the germline V gene (reference sequence). The CDR3 region is CSARGIGNLYEQYV. The CDR3 coding sequence is TGCAGTGCTAGAGGAATCGGGAACCTTTACGAGCAGTACGTC.

V and J are TRBV2 and TRBJ2-7; D is uncertain. Germline CDR1 reads SNHLY; CDR2 reads FYNNEI. This CDR3 region has 11 residues. The V and J ends lost 7 bases and 4 bases respectively, with 8 bases between them. The CDR3 reads CASTTDYEQYF. The CDR3 bases are TGTGCCAGCACTACAGATTACGAGCAGTACTTC. The whole variable domain, filled in from reference TRBV2 and TRBJ2-7, reads EPEVTQTPSHQVTQMGQEVILRCVPISNHLYFYWYRQILGQKVEFLVSFYNNEISEKSEIFDDQFSVERPDGSNFTLKIRSTKLEDSAMYFCASTTDYEQYFGPGTRLTVT.

This clonotype occurred many times. This chain connects TRBV5-6 to TRBJ2-3, with D perhaps TRBD1 (5 bases). Trimming pared 0 bases from V and 10 bases from J, leaving 9 bases between. The CDR3 has 12 residues. Germline values: CDR1 SGHDT, CDR2 YYEEEE. As DNA, the CDR3 is TGTGCCAGCAGCTTGGCCAGGGCAGCGCAGTATTTT. It translates to CASSLARAAQYF.